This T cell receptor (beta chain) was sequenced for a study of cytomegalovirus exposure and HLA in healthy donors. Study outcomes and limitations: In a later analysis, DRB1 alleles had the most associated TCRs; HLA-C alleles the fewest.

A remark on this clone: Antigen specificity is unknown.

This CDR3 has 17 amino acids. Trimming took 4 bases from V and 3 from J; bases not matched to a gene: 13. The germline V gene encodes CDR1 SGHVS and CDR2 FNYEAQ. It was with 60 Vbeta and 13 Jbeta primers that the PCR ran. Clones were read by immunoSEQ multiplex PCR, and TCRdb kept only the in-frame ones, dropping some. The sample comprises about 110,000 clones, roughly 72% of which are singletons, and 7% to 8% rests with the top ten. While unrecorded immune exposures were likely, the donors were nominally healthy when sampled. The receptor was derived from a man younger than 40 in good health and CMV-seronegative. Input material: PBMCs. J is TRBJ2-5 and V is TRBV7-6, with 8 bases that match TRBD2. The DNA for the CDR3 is TGTGCCAGCAGCTCCGGACAGCGCGCGACTAGCGAAGAGACCCAGTACTTC. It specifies CASSSGQRATSEETQYF.